The 5 T cell receptor beta chains below come from one sample, sequenced in a study of naive and memory T cell subsets. Both TRBC1 and TRBC2 were covered by a beta constant-region primer of two equimolar oligonucleotides. TCRdb reprocessed the UMI-ligation and nested PCR reads with MiXCR, giving one entry per CDR3 protein. The data contain around 160,000 distinct CDR3 sequences, 15% to 20% of them singletons. The specimen sequenced was naive CD4+ T cells from blood. These receptor sequences come from a human donor in good health.

This clonotype was observed a few times. The V gene is TRBV6-5, the J gene TRBJ1-2; D perhaps matches TRBD1 (5 bases). Trimming stripped 6 bases from V and 4 bases from J, with 15 bases between. The CDR3 totals 14 residues. Germline V CDR1 and CDR2: MNHEY, SVGAGI. This CDR3 is CASSRDGLPYGYTF. As DNA, the CDR3 is TGTGCCAGCAGCCGGGACGGTCTCCCCTATGGCTACACCTTC.

This clonotype came up a few times. This chain joins TRBV5-5 and TRBJ1-5; D might be TRBD1 (6 bases). Germline loops: CDR1 SGHKS, CDR2 YYEKEE (reference sequence). Trimming removed 4 bases at V and 5 bases at J, with 19 bases between. The CDR3 runs 16 residues. The CDR3 loop reads CASSPLVGQTYQPQHF. CDR3 nucleotides: TGTGCCAGCAGCCCACTAGTCGGACAGACTTATCAGCCCCAGCATTTT.

The chain couples TRBV5-1 to TRBJ1-2, with 7 bases fitting TRBD1. V lost 1 base, J lost 7 bases, and 7 bases stayed unmatched. The CDR3 length is 14 residues. CDR1 and CDR2 from the germline V gene are SGHRS and YFSETQ. CDR3 in amino acids: CASSLTGERSGYTF. The CDR3 DNA reads TGCGCCAGCAGCTTGACAGGGGAAAGGAGTGGCTACACCTTC.

This sequence joins TRBV30 and TRBJ2-7, with D hard to call. Trimming took 5 bases from V and 6 from J, leaving 11 bases between them. CDR3 length equals 11 residues. Germline V lookup: CDR1 GTSNPN, CDR2 SVGIG (reference sequence). The CDR3 here is CAWGSSLEQYF. In nucleotides, the CDR3 is TGTGCCTGGGGGTCTTCTCTCGAGCAGTACTTC.

This chain connects TRBV5-4 to TRBJ2-1; 7 positions match TRBD2. Germline V gene data show CDR1 as SGHNT and CDR2 as YYREEE (reference sequence). With 4 bases clipped from V and 10 bases from J, the junction kept 11 bases outside the gene matches. The CDR3 length is 14 residues. CDR3 sequence: CASSPGWRESEQFF. CDR3 DNA: TGTGCCAGCAGCCCCGGGTGGCGGGAGAGCGAGCAGTTCTTC.